The source of this TCR beta chain is a study of brain T cells in children with intractable seizures. The J segment lost 3 bases and the V segment lost 3 bases, leaving 5 bases of the junction unmatched. CDR1 is MNHEY and CDR2 is SMNVEV in the germline V gene (reference sequence). This CDR3 has 16 amino acids. Surgery cases with the highest brain T cell transcript signatures were chosen for sequencing. Patients received at least one anti-epileptic drug before surgery. Clones were sequenced by immunoSEQ multiplex PCR, and TCRdb holds only the in-frame ones, with some missing. Of 88,000 or so clones detected, around 91% appear once; the ten largest clones hold approximately 24%.

This chain links TRBV27 with TRBJ2-1, with 10 bases identical to TRBD2. The input for sequencing was peripheral blood, taken at surgery. This TCR was recovered from a girl aged 2-10 years with Rasmussen encephalitis and intractable seizures. CDR3 nucleotides: TGTGCCAGCAGTTTCACCGGGACTAGCGTCTACAATGAGCAGTTCTTC. Amino acids: CASSFTGTSVYNEQFF.